The 8 T cell receptor beta chains in this list originate from one sample, sequenced in a study of blood T cell repertoires in COVID-19. Profiled with immunoSEQ multiplex PCR; TCRdb holds only in-frame clones, not every one. The sample holds some 160,000 clones; about 80% are singletons and the top ten take 10% to 15%. Material: peripheral blood. These receptors all come from a man between 65 and 85 years old who had recovered from COVID-19.

The J gene is TRBJ2-2, the V gene TRBV12-3 or TRBV12-4; D ambiguous. The CDR3 totals 13 residues. V gave up 3 bases and J gave up 1 base, with 3 bases separating them. The CDR3 spells CASSFRNTGELFF. The CDR3 region has the DNA TGTGCCAGCAGTTTCCGGAACACCGGGGAGCTGTTTTTT.

This clone was seen only once. The chain combines TRBV4-1 with TRBJ2-3; tentative D call: TRBD1 (5 bases). From germline, CDR1 is MGHRA and CDR2 YSYEKL. With 5 bases removed from V and 2 bases from J, the gap between germline ends came to 11 bases. This CDR3 is 14 amino acids long. The CDR3 DNA follows: TGCGCCAGCAGCTCCCTAGGGGACACAGATACGCAGTATTTT. Protein product: CASSSLGDTDTQYF.

This clone occurred a few times. V is TRBV4-1 and J is TRBJ1-1; perhaps TRBD1 as D (6 bases). The germline CDR1 and CDR2 sequences are MGHRA and YSYEKL. Trimming took 4 bases from V and 1 from J, leaving 10 bases between them. The CDR3 length is 14 residues. The CDR3 region is CASSLGQTNTEAFF. In nucleotides, the CDR3 is TGCGCCAGCAGCCTAGGACAGACGAACACTGAAGCTTTCTTT.

This clone was counted once. This chain links TRBV6-2 or TRBV6-3 with TRBJ1-1; 9 nucleotides agree with TRBD1. CDR1 is MNHEY and CDR2 is SVGEGT in the germline V gene. V shed 4 bases, J shed 5 bases, and the junction held 8 bases outside the gene matches. The CDR3 contains 15 residues. The CDR3 reads CASSWGDRAETEAFF. The CDR3 nucleotides read TGTGCCAGCAGTTGGGGGGACAGGGCGGAAACTGAAGCTTTCTTT.

The V call is TRBV5-1, the J call TRBJ2-1, with TRBD2 as a possible D gene (6 bases). Germline CDR1 reads SGHRS; CDR2 reads YFSETQ. The CDR3 covers 15 residues. V was shortened by 0 bases and J by 5 bases, with 12 bases between the two germline ends. The chain's CDR3 is CASSLDSGAHNEQFF. The CDR3 DNA follows: TGCGCCAGCAGCTTGGATAGCGGAGCACACAATGAGCAGTTCTTC.

The gene calls are TRBV3-1 (or the pseudogene TRBV3-2) and TRBJ2-3, with 7 bases fitting TRBD1. V was pared by 4 bases and J by 2 bases, with 12 bases of the junction left unmatched. There are 17 residues in the CDR3. The germline gives CDR1 LGHDT, CDR2 YNNKEL (reference sequence). The CDR3, as DNA: TGTGCCAGCAGCCCCGGGATCCGGGACAGACTCACAGATACGCAGTATTTT. Translation gives CASSPGIRDRLTDTQYF.

This chain joins TRBV7-9 and TRBJ1-2, with 7 bases lining up with TRBD1. In germline, CDR1 is SEHNR, CDR2 FQNEAQ (reference sequence). The CDR3 sequence is 14 residues long. The junction had 6 bases not matched to a gene; V was cut back by 5 bases and J by 3 bases. The CDR3 nucleotides read TGTGCCAGCAGCCCGACTGGGACAGACTATGGCTACACCTTC. Amino acid sequence: CASSPTGTDYGYTF.

This chain joins TRBV19 and TRBJ2-5; 15 bases fit TRBD2. Trimming cost V 4 bases and J 9 bases; bases outside gene matches: 9. The germline CDR1 and CDR2 sequences are LNHDA and SQIVND (reference sequence). The CDR3 runs to 16 residues. The CDR3 region is CASSTGLAGGTGSQYF. The CDR3 bases are TGTGCCAGTAGTACCGGACTAGCGGGAGGGACGGGGTCCCAGTACTTC.